What follows describes a single TCR beta chain. The antigen is not known. Just one base apart from a much larger clone, this may be a read error. This entry belongs to a study of blood T cells in healthy people across ages. Study results and limitations: No one knew whether donors had CMV, which possibly confounded expanded clonotype changes.

CDR1 and CDR2 from the germline V gene are DFQATT and SNEGSKA (reference sequence). The CDR3 is 15 amino acids. The second PCR ran about 6 to 11 cycles with a sample-barcoded 5' primer and J-beta primers. Researchers report that a template-switch adaptor with 12 random nucleotides tagged each cDNA molecule. CDR3-containing paired-end reads numbering at least 3 million came from each sample. TCRdb ran MiXCR on the 5' RACE reads and lists one entry per CDR3 protein. The data show some 370,000 distinct CDR3 sequences, with approximately 47% seen just once and under 60% held by the top ten. For every donor, a draw yielded around 10 milliliters of peripheral blood.

The material sequenced was blood. The chain uses TRBV20-1 and TRBJ2-3; 11 nucleotides agree with TRBD2. This TCR derives from a man aged 55 to 69 in good health. CDR3 sequence (DNA): TGCAGTGCTAGAGATACTAGCGGGGGACCGAATACGCTGTATTTT. Protein sequence: CSARDTSGGPNTLYF.